The rows below give T cell receptor beta chains drawn from one sample of a study of siplizumab effects on memory and regulatory T cells. Sequenced by immunoSEQ multiplex PCR; TCRdb stores in-frame clones only, minus some. Here the sample spans around 100,000 clones, 91% being singletons. The sample taken for sequencing was CD4+ T cells sorted from blood. These receptors were collected from a human donor in good health. CDR3s include the opening cysteine and the closing phenylalanine or tryptophan. The order of the fields is D gene, J gene, V gene, clone size, CDR3 DNA, CDR3 protein. D genes are given only for firm matches. Not all rows give a size; the values are once, few, many and, for expanded clones, a class.

d_call: TRBD2
j_call: TRBJ2-5
v_call: TRBV4-2
clone_size: NA
cdr3_nt: TGTGCCAGCAGCCAAACGGGGGGGTACCAAGAGACCCAGTACTTC
cdr3_aa: CASSQTGGYQETQYF

d_call: NA
j_call: TRBJ2-3
v_call: TRBV5-1
clone_size: NA
cdr3_nt: TGCGCCAGCACCCCCCCGGGCTCAGGGGATACGCAGTATTTT
cdr3_aa: CASTPPGSGDTQYF

d_call: TRBD1
j_call: TRBJ2-5
v_call: TRBV30
clone_size: NA
cdr3_nt: TGTGCCTGGAGTGTGGGACAGGGGGTTATGGAGACCCAGTACTTC
cdr3_aa: CAWSVGQGVMETQYF

d_call: TRBD2
j_call: TRBJ2-7
v_call: TRBV5-6
clone_size: NA
cdr3_nt: TGTGCCAGCACCGGTAGCGGGGGCCGCTCCTACGAGCAGTACTTC
cdr3_aa: CASTGSGGRSYEQYF

d_call: NA
j_call: TRBJ2-1
v_call: TRBV15
clone_size: NA
cdr3_nt: TGTGCCACCAGCAGAGAAGAAACATGGGTGCACAATGAGCAGTTCTTC
cdr3_aa: CATSREETWVHNEQFF

d_call: NA
j_call: TRBJ1-3
v_call: TRBV18
clone_size: NA
cdr3_nt: TGTGCCAGCTCACCACCGAGGGTCAGTAGCTCTGGAAACACCATATATTTT
cdr3_aa: CASSPPRVSSSGNTIYF

d_call: NA
j_call: TRBJ2-2
v_call: TRBV28
clone_size: NA
cdr3_nt: TGTGCCAGCAGTTTTTCAGGGGCAAACACCGGGGAGCTGTTTTTT
cdr3_aa: CASSFSGANTGELFF

d_call: NA
j_call: TRBJ1-5
v_call: TRBV6-5
clone_size: once
cdr3_nt: TGTGCCAGCAGTTATGGTCCGGTGAGCAATCAGCCCCAGCATTTT
cdr3_aa: CASSYGPVSNQPQHF

d_call: TRBD2
j_call: TRBJ2-3
v_call: TRBV2
clone_size: NA
cdr3_nt: TGTGCCAGCAGTGAATCAGGGCGGGGGGCCTTGTTTAGCACAGATACGCAGTATTTT
cdr3_aa: CASSESGRGALFSTDTQYF

d_call: TRBD1
j_call: TRBJ2-1
v_call: TRBV4-3
clone_size: NA
cdr3_nt: TGCGCCAGCAGCCAGACCGAAGACAGGGGAAATGAGCAGTTCTTC
cdr3_aa: CASSQTEDRGNEQFF

d_call: NA
j_call: TRBJ2-5
v_call: TRBV11-2
clone_size: once
cdr3_nt: TGTGCCAGCAGCTTAGGCGGTGAGGGGAGAGAGACCCAGTACTTC
cdr3_aa: CASSLGGEGRETQYF

d_call: NA
j_call: TRBJ2-2
v_call: TRBV28
clone_size: NA
cdr3_nt: TGTGCCAGCAGCCTTTTACGGGTGGAGCTGTTTTTT
cdr3_aa: CASSLLRVELFF

d_call: NA
j_call: TRBJ2-7
v_call: TRBV27
clone_size: NA
cdr3_nt: TGTGCCAGCAGTCTCCGGACAACCGCCTACGAGCAGTACTTC
cdr3_aa: CASSLRTTAYEQYF

d_call: TRBD1
j_call: TRBJ1-3
v_call: TRBV7-2
clone_size: NA
cdr3_nt: TGTGCCAGCAGCCCCGGACAGGGGGGTGGAAACACCATATATTTT
cdr3_aa: CASSPGQGGGNTIYF

d_call: TRBD2
j_call: TRBJ2-2
v_call: TRBV2
clone_size: NA
cdr3_nt: TGTGCCAGCAGTGAAGCGCGGGGGGTGAACACCGGGGAGCTGTTTTTT
cdr3_aa: CASSEARGVNTGELFF

d_call: TRBD1
j_call: TRBJ2-7
v_call: TRBV29-1
clone_size: once
cdr3_nt: TGCAGCGTTGAAGATCTCCGCGGGACAGGGCAGGAGGAGCAGTACTTC
cdr3_aa: CSVEDLRGTGQEEQYF

d_call: NA
j_call: TRBJ2-7
v_call: TRBV7-2
clone_size: NA
cdr3_nt: TGTGCCAGCGCCGGCGGACAGTCGCCCCTATACGAGCAGTACTTC
cdr3_aa: CASAGGQSPLYEQYF

d_call: TRBD2
j_call: TRBJ2-5
v_call: TRBV18
clone_size: NA
cdr3_nt: TGTGCCAGCTCACTCCTCCGGGGGGGCGAGCAAGAGACCCAGTACTTC
cdr3_aa: CASSLLRGGEQETQYF

d_call: NA
j_call: TRBJ1-2
v_call: TRBV4-3
clone_size: NA
cdr3_nt: TGCGCCAGCAGCCAAGCCGGGAGAGGCTATGGCTACACCTTC
cdr3_aa: CASSQAGRGYGYTF

d_call: NA
j_call: TRBJ1-5
v_call: TRBV7-2
clone_size: NA
cdr3_nt: TGTGCCAGCAGCTTAGGATCCGGGACGGGGAATCAGCCCCAGCATTTT
cdr3_aa: CASSLGSGTGNQPQHF

d_call: TRBD2
j_call: TRBJ2-3
v_call: TRBV11-2
clone_size: NA
cdr3_nt: TGTGCCAGCAGCTTAGGGTCTAGCGGGCGCACAGATACGCAGTATTTT
cdr3_aa: CASSLGSSGRTDTQYF

d_call: NA
j_call: TRBJ2-3
v_call: TRBV18
clone_size: NA
cdr3_nt: TGTGCCAGCTCACCGAACCGGGATACGCAGTATTTT
cdr3_aa: CASSPNRDTQYF

d_call: NA
j_call: TRBJ2-3
v_call: TRBV7-6
clone_size: NA
cdr3_nt: TGTGCCAGCAGCTTAGCTCGTACGTCAGATACGCAGTATTTT
cdr3_aa: CASSLARTSDTQYF

d_call: NA
j_call: TRBJ1-3
v_call: TRBV18
clone_size: NA
cdr3_nt: TGTGCCAGCTCACCCCCGGGACTCTCTGGAAACACCATATATTTT
cdr3_aa: CASSPPGLSGNTIYF

d_call: NA
j_call: TRBJ2-6
v_call: TRBV7-9
clone_size: NA
cdr3_nt: TGTGCCAGCAGTCCAATCAGCTCTGGGGCCAACGTCCTGACTTTC
cdr3_aa: CASSPISSGANVLTF

d_call: NA
j_call: TRBJ2-5
v_call: TRBV7-7
clone_size: NA
cdr3_nt: TGTGCCAGCAGCTTAGGGGGGTACCAAGAGACCCAGTACTTC
cdr3_aa: CASSLGGYQETQYF

d_call: NA
j_call: TRBJ1-1
v_call: TRBV5-1
clone_size: NA
cdr3_nt: TGCGCCAGCAGCCTGGCGGGAGGGGGGAACACTGAAGCTTTCTTT
cdr3_aa: CASSLAGGGNTEAFF

d_call: NA
j_call: TRBJ2-3
v_call: TRBV10-3
clone_size: NA
cdr3_nt: TGTGCCATCAGGGACAGCAAGGCTACGCAGTATTTT
cdr3_aa: CAIRDSKATQYF

d_call: NA
j_call: TRBJ1-2
v_call: TRBV28
clone_size: NA
cdr3_nt: TGTGCCAGCAGTTTGTCTAACGGGGGCTATGGCTACACCTTC
cdr3_aa: CASSLSNGGYGYTF

d_call: NA
j_call: TRBJ2-5
v_call: TRBV28
clone_size: once
cdr3_nt: TGTGCCAGCACCACCGGGGGCTCGGAGACCCAGTACTTC
cdr3_aa: CASTTGGSETQYF

d_call: NA
j_call: TRBJ1-1
v_call: TRBV5-4
clone_size: NA
cdr3_nt: TGTGCCAGCAGCTACAGGGAGAACACTGAAGCTTTCTTT
cdr3_aa: CASSYRENTEAFF

d_call: NA
j_call: TRBJ2-6
v_call: TRBV9
clone_size: NA
cdr3_nt: TGTGCCAGCAGCGCACCGCACTCTGGGGCCAACGTCCTGACTTTC
cdr3_aa: CASSAPHSGANVLTF

d_call: NA
j_call: TRBJ1-3
v_call: TRBV18
clone_size: NA
cdr3_nt: TGTGCCAGCTCACCAGGTACCTTAAACTCTGGAAACACCATATATTTT
cdr3_aa: CASSPGTLNSGNTIYF

d_call: NA
j_call: TRBJ1-4
v_call: TRBV10-2
clone_size: few
cdr3_nt: TGCGCCAGCAGTGAGTCTCGGGCAGCCGGAGCAACTAATGAAAAACTGTTTTTT
cdr3_aa: CASSESRAAGATNEKLFF

d_call: TRBD2
j_call: TRBJ2-2
v_call: TRBV2
clone_size: NA
cdr3_nt: TGTGCCAGCAGTGCAAACGTACTAGCGGGGGGGAACACCGGGGAGCTGTTTTTT
cdr3_aa: CASSANVLAGGNTGELFF

d_call: NA
j_call: TRBJ2-5
v_call: TRBV30
clone_size: NA
cdr3_nt: TGTGCCTGGAGTGTACAAGGGACTGGGGAGCAGTACTTC
cdr3_aa: CAWSVQGTGEQYF

d_call: TRBD1
j_call: TRBJ1-2
v_call: TRBV6-5
clone_size: NA
cdr3_nt: TGTGCCAGCCCGGGACAGGGGGTCTATGGCTACACCTTC
cdr3_aa: CASPGQGVYGYTF

d_call: TRBD2
j_call: TRBJ2-1
v_call: TRBV19
clone_size: NA
cdr3_nt: TGTGCCAGTAGTATAGCCGGGACTAGCGGGGATTGGTACTCCTACAATGAGCAGTTCTTC
cdr3_aa: CASSIAGTSGDWYSYNEQFF

d_call: NA
j_call: TRBJ1-2
v_call: TRBV19
clone_size: NA
cdr3_nt: TGTGCCAGTAGTAAAGCTCAAGAATATGGCTACACCTTC
cdr3_aa: CASSKAQEYGYTF

d_call: NA
j_call: TRBJ1-1
v_call: TRBV28
clone_size: NA
cdr3_nt: TGTGCCAGCAGTTTACATGCTGGGGGCTCTGAAGCTTTCTTT
cdr3_aa: CASSLHAGGSEAFF

d_call: NA
j_call: TRBJ1-4
v_call: TRBV27
clone_size: NA
cdr3_nt: TGTGCCAGCAGTTTATCCGAAGGTGGAGGGGTTAATGAAAAACTGTTTTTT
cdr3_aa: CASSLSEGGGVNEKLFF

d_call: TRBD2
j_call: TRBJ2-2
v_call: TRBV6-1
clone_size: once
cdr3_nt: TGTGCCAGCAGTGTGGTAATGGGACTAGCGACAAAAGGTGGCGGGGAGCTGTTTTTT
cdr3_aa: CASSVVMGLATKGGGELFF